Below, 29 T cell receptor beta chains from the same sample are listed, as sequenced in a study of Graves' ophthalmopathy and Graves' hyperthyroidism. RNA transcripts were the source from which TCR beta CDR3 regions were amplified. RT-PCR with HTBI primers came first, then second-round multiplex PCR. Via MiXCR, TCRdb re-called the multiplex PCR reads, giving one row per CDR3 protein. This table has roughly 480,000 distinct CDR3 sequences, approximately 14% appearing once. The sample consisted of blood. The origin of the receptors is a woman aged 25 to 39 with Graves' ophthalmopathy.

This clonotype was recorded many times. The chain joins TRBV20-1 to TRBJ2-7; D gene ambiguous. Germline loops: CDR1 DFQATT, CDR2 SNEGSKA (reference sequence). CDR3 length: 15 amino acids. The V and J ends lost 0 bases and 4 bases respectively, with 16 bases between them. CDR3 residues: CSARDKADGLYEQYF. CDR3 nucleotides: TGCAGTGCTAGAGATAAGGCGGACGGTTTGTACGAGCAGTACTTC.

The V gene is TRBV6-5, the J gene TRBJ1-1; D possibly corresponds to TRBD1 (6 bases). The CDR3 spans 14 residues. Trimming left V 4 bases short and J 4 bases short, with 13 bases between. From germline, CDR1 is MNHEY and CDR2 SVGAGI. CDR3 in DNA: TGTGCCAGCAGTTCGACAGGAGAAGGCACTGAAGCTTTCTTT. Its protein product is CASSSTGEGTEAFF.

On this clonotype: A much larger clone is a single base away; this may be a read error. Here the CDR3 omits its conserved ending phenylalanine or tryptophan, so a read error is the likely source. The CDR3 DNA reads as TGTGCCAGCAGCCCGCGGGACGCCGGATACGAGCAGTACTTG. As protein: CASSPRDAGYEQYL. The rearrangement links TRBV13 to TRBJ2-7; tentative D call: TRBD2 (6 bases). The CDR3 loop spans 14 amino acids. Germline loops: CDR1 PRHDT, CDR2 FYEKMQ (reference sequence). With 5 bases removed from V and 4 bases from J, the gap between germline ends came to 15 bases.

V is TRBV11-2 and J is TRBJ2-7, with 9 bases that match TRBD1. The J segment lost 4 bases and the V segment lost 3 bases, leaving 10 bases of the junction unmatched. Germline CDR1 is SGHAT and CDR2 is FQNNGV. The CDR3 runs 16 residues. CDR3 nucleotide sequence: TGTGCCAGCAGCTTCGGATTTGGGACAGGGATGTACGAGCAGTACTTC. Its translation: CASSFGFGTGMYEQYF.

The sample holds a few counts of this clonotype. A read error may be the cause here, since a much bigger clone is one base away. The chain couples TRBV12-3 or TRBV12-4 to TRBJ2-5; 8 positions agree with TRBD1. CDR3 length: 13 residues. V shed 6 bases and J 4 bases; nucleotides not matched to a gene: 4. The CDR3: CASRTGTGETQYF. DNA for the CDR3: TGTGCCAGCAGGACCGGGACAGGAGAGACCCAGTACTTC.

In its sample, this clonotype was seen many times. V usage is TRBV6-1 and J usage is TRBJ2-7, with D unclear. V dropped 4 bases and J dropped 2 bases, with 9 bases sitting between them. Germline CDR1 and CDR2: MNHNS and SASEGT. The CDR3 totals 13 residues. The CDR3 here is CASSARSPYEQYF. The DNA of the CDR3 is TGTGCCAGCAGTGCTCGGAGTCCCTACGAGCAGTACTTC.

CDR3 DNA sequence: TGTGCCACAGAGAGCGGACAGGGGGCTACCGGGGAGCTGTTTTTT. This gives the protein CATESGQGATGELFF. The rearrangement uses TRBV5-4 and TRBJ2-2, with 11 bases that match TRBD1. Germline loops: CDR1 SGHNT, CDR2 YYREEE (reference sequence). Trimming took 9 bases from V and 5 from J; bases not matched to a gene: 9. The CDR3 covers 15 residues. Full variable domain (missing parts from reference TRBV5-4 and TRBJ2-2): ETGVTQSPTHLIKTRGQQVTLRCSSQSGHNTVSWYQQALGQGPQFIFQYYREEENGRGNFPPRFSGLQFPNYSSELNVNALELDDSALYLCATESGQGATGELFFGEGSRLTVL.

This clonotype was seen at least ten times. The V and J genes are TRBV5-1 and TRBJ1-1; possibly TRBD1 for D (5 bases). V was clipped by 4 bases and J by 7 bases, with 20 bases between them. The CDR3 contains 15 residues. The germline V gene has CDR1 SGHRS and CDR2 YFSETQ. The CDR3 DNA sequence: TGCGCCAGCAGCGAGGGACCCACCTCGAGAGGTGAAGCTTTCTTT. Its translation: CASSEGPTSRGEAFF.

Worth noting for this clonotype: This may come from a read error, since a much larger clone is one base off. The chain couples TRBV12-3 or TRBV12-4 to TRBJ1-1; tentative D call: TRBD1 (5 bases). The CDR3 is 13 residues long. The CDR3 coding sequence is TGTGCCGGCAGCCAAACAGGTTACACTGAAGCTTTCTTT. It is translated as CAGSQTGYTEAFF.

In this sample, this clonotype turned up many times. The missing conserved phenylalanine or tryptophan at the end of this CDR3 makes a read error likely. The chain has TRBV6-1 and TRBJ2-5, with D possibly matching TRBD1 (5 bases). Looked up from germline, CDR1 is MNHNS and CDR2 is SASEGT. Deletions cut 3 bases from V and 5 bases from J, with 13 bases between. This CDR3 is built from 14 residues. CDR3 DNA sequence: TGTGCCAGCAGTGAGGGGCAGCTCAGGGAGACCCAGTACCTC. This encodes CASSEGQLRETQYL.

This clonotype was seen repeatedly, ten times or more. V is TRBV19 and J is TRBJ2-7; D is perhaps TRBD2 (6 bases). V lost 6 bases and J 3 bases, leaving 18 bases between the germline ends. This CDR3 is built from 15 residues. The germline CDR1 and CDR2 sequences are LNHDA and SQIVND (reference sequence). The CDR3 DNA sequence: TGTGCCAGTAGAAAGGGCCCGGACTATTACTACGAGCAGTACTTC. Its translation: CASRKGPDYYYEQYF.

The DNA for the CDR3 is TGCGCCAGCACGGGACTAGCGGGAGTAGATGGCACCGGGGAGCTGTTTTTT. Translation gives CASTGLAGVDGTGELFF. V is TRBV5-1 and J is TRBJ2-2; TRBD2 aligns across 14 bases. J gave up 4 bases and V 6 bases, and 8 bases lay outside the gene matches. This CDR3 has 17 residues. The germline gives CDR1 SGHRS, CDR2 YFSETQ. The whole variable domain, filled in from reference TRBV5-1 and TRBJ2-2, reads KAGVTQTPRYLIKTRGQQVTLSCSPISGHRSVSWYQQTPGQGLQFLFEYFSETQRNKGNFPGRFSGRQFSNSRSEMNVSTLELGDSALYLCASTGLAGVDGTGELFFGEGSRLTVL.

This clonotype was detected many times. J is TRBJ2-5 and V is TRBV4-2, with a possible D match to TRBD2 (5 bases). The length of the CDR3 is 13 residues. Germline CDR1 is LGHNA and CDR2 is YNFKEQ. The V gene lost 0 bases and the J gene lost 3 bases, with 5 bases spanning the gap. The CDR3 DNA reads TGTGCCAGCAGCCAAGAGCGGGAAGAGACCCAGTACTTC. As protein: CASSQEREETQYF.

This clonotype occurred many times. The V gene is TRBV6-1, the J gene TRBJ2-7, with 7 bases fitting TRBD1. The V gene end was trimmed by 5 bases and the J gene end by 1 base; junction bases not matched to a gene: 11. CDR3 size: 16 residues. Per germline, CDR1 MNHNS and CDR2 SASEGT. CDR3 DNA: TGTGCCAGCAGTAGCCTGTACAGGGGTGGGTCCTACGAGCAGTACTTC. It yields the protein CASSSLYRGGSYEQYF.

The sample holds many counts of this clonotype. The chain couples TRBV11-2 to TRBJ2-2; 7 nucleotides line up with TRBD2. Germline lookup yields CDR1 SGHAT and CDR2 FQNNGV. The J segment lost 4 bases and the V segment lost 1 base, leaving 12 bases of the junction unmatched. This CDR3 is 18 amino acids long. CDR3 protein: CASSLGYGRRSPTGELFF. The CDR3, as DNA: TGTGCCAGCAGCTTAGGGTACGGGAGGCGAAGCCCCACCGGGGAGCTGTTTTTT.

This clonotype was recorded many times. CDR3: CAWSVQGLGGNTEAFF. The CDR3 region has the DNA TGTGCCTGGAGTGTACAGGGACTCGGAGGGAACACTGAAGCTTTCTTT. The chain has TRBV30 and TRBJ1-1; D perhaps matches TRBD1 (6 bases). Germline-derived CDR1 and CDR2 are GTSNPN and SVGIG (reference sequence). V shed 0 bases and J shed 1 base, with 15 bases lying between them. The CDR3 extends over 16 amino acids.

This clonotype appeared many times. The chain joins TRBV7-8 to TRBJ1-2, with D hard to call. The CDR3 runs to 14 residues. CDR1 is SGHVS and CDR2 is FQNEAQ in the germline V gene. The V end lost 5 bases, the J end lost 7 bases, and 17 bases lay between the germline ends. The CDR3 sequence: CASSPSRVSGGYTF. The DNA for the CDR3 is TGTGCCAGCAGCCCTAGTAGGGTTTCGGGTGGCTACACCTTC.

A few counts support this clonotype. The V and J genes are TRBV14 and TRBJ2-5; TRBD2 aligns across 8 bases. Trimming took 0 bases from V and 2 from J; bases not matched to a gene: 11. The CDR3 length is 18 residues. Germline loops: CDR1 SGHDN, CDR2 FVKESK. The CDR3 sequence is CASSQDRDGLARQETQYF. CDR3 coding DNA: TGTGCCAGCAGCCAAGATCGCGACGGACTAGCCAGACAAGAGACCCAGTACTTC.

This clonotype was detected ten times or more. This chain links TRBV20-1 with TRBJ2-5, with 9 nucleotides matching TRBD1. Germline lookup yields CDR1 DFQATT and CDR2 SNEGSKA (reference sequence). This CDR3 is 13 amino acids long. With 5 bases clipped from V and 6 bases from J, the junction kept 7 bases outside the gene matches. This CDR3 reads CSASGTGRKTQYF. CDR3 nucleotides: TGCAGTGCTTCCGGGACAGGGAGGAAGACCCAGTACTTC.

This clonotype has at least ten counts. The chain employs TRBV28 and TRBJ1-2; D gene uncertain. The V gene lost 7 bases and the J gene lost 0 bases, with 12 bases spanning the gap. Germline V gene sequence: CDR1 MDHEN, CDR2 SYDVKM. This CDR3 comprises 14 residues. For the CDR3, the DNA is TGTGCCAGCACCCCGACCGGGCCTAACTATGGCTACACCTTC. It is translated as CASTPTGPNYGYTF.

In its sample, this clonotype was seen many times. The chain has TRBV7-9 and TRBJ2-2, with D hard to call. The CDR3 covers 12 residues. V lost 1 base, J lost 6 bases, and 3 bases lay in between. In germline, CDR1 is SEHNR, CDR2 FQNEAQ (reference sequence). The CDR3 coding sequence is TGTGCCAGCAGCTTAGTTCCCGGGGAGCTGTTTTTT. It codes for CASSLVPGELFF.

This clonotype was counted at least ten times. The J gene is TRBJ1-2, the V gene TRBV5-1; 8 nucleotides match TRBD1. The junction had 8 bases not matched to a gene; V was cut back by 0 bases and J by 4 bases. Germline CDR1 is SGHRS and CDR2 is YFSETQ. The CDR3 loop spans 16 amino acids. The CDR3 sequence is CASSLGGTGPGYGYTF. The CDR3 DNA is TGCGCCAGCAGCTTGGGCGGGACAGGCCCAGGCTATGGCTACACCTTC.

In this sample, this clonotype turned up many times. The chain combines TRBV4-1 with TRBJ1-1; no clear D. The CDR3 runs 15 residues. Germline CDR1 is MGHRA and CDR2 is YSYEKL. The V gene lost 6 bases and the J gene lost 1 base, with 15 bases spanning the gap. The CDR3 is CASSLGLMGNTEAFF. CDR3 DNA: TGCGCCAGCAGTCTCGGCTTAATGGGGAACACTGAAGCTTTCTTT.

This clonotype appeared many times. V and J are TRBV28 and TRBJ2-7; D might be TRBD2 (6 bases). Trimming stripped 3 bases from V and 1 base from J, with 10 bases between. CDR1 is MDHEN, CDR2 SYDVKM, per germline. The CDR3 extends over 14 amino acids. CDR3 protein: CASSFFRGSYEQYF. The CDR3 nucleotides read TGTGCCAGCAGTTTTTTCCGGGGGTCCTACGAGCAGTACTTC.

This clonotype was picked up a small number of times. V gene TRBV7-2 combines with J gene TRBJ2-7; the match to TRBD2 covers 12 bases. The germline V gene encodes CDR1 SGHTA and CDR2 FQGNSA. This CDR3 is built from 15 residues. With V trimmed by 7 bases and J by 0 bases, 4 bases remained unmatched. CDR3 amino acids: CASNPSGGASYEQYF. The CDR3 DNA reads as TGTGCCAGCAACCCTAGCGGGGGGGCCTCCTACGAGCAGTACTTC.

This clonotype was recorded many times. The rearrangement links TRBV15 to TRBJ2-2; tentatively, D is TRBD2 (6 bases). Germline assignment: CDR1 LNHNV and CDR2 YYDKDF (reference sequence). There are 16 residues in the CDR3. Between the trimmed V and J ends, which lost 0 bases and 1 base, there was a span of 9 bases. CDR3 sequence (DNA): TGTGCCACCAGCAGAGATAGCGGAGAGAACACCGGGGAGCTGTTTTTT. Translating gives CATSRDSGENTGELFF.

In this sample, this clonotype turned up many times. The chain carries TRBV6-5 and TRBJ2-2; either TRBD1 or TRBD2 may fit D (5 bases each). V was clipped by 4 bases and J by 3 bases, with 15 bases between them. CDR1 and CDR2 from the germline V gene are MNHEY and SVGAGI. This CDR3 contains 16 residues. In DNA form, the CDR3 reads TGTGCCAGCAGTTCCGGGACCCTCAGGGACACCGGGGAGCTGTTTTTT. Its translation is CASSSGTLRDTGELFF.

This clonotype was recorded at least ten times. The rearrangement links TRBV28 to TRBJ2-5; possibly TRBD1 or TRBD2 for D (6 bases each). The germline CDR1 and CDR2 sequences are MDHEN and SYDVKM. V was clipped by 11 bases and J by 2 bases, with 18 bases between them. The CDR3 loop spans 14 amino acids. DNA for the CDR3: TGTGCCGGGAGGAGTTCAGGGGTTCAAGAGACCCAGTACTTC. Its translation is CAGRSSGVQETQYF.

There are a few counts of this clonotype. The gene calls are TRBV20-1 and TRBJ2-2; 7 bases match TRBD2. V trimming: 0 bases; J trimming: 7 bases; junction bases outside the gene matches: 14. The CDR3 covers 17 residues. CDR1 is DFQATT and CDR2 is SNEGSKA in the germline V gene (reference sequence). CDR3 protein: CSAREGGSSGFSGELFF. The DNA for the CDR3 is TGCAGTGCTAGAGAGGGGGGGTCTAGCGGTTTTAGCGGGGAGCTGTTTTTT.